These 19 T cell receptor beta chains share one sample of origin, sequenced in a study of tumor-infiltrating lymphocytes in oesophageal squamous cell carcinoma. TCRdb reanalysed the PCR reads using MiXCR and keeps one entry per CDR3 protein. The table lists over 20,000 distinct CDR3 sequences, approximately 34% of them singletons. Sequencing was done on a sample of esophageal tumor tissue. The receptors derive from a female donor with esophageal squamous cell carcinoma.

This clonotype was picked up one time. No conserved phenylalanine or tryptophan ends this CDR3, so it is likely a read error. It is unclear where the CDR3 begins or ends on the DNA, so no DNA is shown, and the CDR3 is as TCRdb lists it. The CDR3 is CASSLLAGGAREQYFGS. This chain joins TRBV7-4 and TRBJ2-3; no check of the table's D call, TRBD2, against the DNA was made. Germline V gives CDR1 SGHVT, CDR2 SQSDAQ. The CDR3 numbers 17 amino acids, ends counted.

This rearrangement joins TRBV6-1 to TRBJ2-1; no firm D call. V was clipped by 2 bases and J by 3 bases, with 14 bases between them. The germline CDR1 and CDR2 sequences are MNHNS and SASEGT. The CDR3 is made up of 16 amino acids. CDR3 sequence reads: CASSELMGALYNEQFF. The CDR3 region has the DNA TGTGCCAGCAGTGAACTTATGGGCGCACTCTACAATGAGCAGTTCTTC.

This clonotype turned up a few times. The V and J genes are TRBV7-2 and TRBJ2-5, with 11 bases matching TRBD2. The DNA matches TRBJ2-1 better at its end, which makes the J call doubtful. Germline assignment: CDR1 SGHTA and CDR2 FQGNSA. This CDR3 has 16 residues. The CDR3 DNA is TGTGCCAGCAGCCTAGGTTTTAGCGGGGGGGACAATGAGCAGTTCTTC. This gives the protein CASSLGFSGGDNEQFF.

The chain is built from TRBV4-1 and TRBJ2-4, with 8 positions matching TRBD2. The tail of the sequence fits TRBJ2-5 better, so the J call may be wrong. The CDR3 loop spans 20 amino acids. Germline V CDR1 and CDR2: MGHRA, YSYEKL. The CDR3 loop reads CASSQVVGLAGRGGQETQYF. Written as DNA, the CDR3 is TGCGCCAGCAGCCAAGTGGTTGGGTTAGCGGGGAGAGGGGGGCAAGAGACCCAGTACTTC.

This clonotype has at least ten counts. The chain links TRBV5-4 to TRBJ1-1; perhaps TRBD1 as D (6 bases). This CDR3 is 15 amino acids long. The germline V and J ends were trimmed by 4 bases and 5 bases, with 18 bases remaining between them. Germline-derived CDR1 and CDR2 are SGHNT and YYREEE (reference sequence). The CDR3 protein is CASSPSGQVATEAFF. CDR3 in DNA: TGTGCCAGCAGCCCCTCGGGACAAGTCGCTACTGAAGCTTTCTTT.

This clonotype was counted ten times or more. The chain employs TRBV6-1 and TRBJ1-5; D gene unclear. CDR1 and CDR2 from the germline V gene are MNHNS and SASEGT. This CDR3 is built from 17 residues. V was trimmed by 4 bases and J by 6 bases, leaving 22 bases between them. CDR3 in DNA: TGTGCCAGCAGTGTGCTGCCAGTGGGGAACTCGGGTCAGCCCCAGCATTTT. Residues: CASSVLPVGNSGQPQHF.

This clonotype was detected many times. The chain uses TRBV6-1 and TRBJ2-4, with D tentatively TRBD1 or TRBD2 (5 bases each). Matching the DNA end better, TRBJ2-7 makes the J call doubtful. CDR3 length: 15 amino acids. Germline V gene sequence: CDR1 MNHNS, CDR2 SASEGT. DNA of the CDR3: TGTGCCAGCAGCTTACTTTCCGGGACGCACTACGAGCAGTACTTC. Amino acid sequence: CASSLLSGTHYEQYF.

This clonotype was observed a handful of times. The J gene is TRBJ2-3, the V gene TRBV18, with D perhaps matching TRBD1 or TRBD2 (6 bases each). CDR3 length: 15 amino acids. V lost 2 bases, J lost 3 bases, and 12 bases lay in between. CDR1 and CDR2 from the germline V gene are KGHSH and LQKENI. The CDR3 sequence is CASSPGGGRTDTQYF. Written as DNA, the CDR3 is TGTGCCAGCTCACCAGGAGGGGGGCGAACAGATACGCAGTATTTT.

CDR3 nucleotide sequence: TGTGCCAGCAGCTACTCTCAAGAGACCCAGTACTTC. Residues: CASSYSQETQYF. The chain combines TRBV7-2 with TRBJ2-5, with no clear D. Between the trimmed V and J ends, which lost 4 bases and 2 bases, there was a span of 5 bases. This CDR3 is 12 amino acids long. CDR1 is SGHTA, CDR2 FQGNSA, per germline.

This clonotype was seen only a few times. V is TRBV27 and J is TRBJ2-2; D is undetermined. Germline CDR1 is MNHEY and CDR2 is SMNVEV (reference sequence). The CDR3 extends over 14 amino acids. V was pared by 6 bases and J by 2 bases, with 10 bases between. CDR3 sequence reads: CASSLTSNTGELFF. Written as DNA, the CDR3 is TGTGCCAGCAGCCTGACAAGCAACACCGGGGAGCTGTTTTTT.

This clonotype was counted at least ten times. A much larger clone differs by one base, so this may be a read error. V and J are TRBV7-2 and TRBJ2-4, with D perhaps matching TRBD2 (5 bases). V lost 5 bases and J 13 bases, leaving 18 bases between the germline ends. The CDR3 consists of 13 residues. Germline CDR1 is SGHTA and CDR2 is FQGNSA. This CDR3 is CASSPSTYNEQYF. The CDR3, as DNA: TGTGCCAGCAGCCCTAGCACCTACAATGAGCAGTACTTC.

This clonotype has only a few counts. The chain has TRBV9 and TRBJ2-5; no definite D call. Trimming took 0 bases from V and 5 from J, leaving 8 bases between them. The CDR3 sequence is 13 residues long. Germline CDR1 and CDR2: SGDLS and YYNGEE. The CDR3 protein is CASSVDGSETQYF. The DNA for the CDR3 is TGTGCCAGCAGCGTAGACGGCTCGGAGACCCAGTACTTC.

The chain is built from TRBV7-9 and TRBJ1-4; D is perhaps TRBD1 (5 bases). This CDR3 has 15 amino acids. V lost 1 base, J lost 7 bases, and 13 bases lay in between. Germline V lookup: CDR1 SEHNR, CDR2 FQNEAQ (reference sequence). CDR3 protein: CASSLGGRTGEKLFF. As DNA, the CDR3 is TGTGCCAGCAGCTTAGGGGGACGGACGGGTGAAAAACTGTTTTTT. The full variable domain, in which reference TRBV7-9 and TRBJ1-4 provide the parts outside the CDR3, is DTGVSQNPRHKITKRGQNVTFRCDPISEHNRLYWYRQTLGQGPEFLTYFQNEAQLEKSRLLSDRFSAERPKGSFSTLEIQRTEQGDSAMYLCASSLGGRTGEKLFFGSGTQLSVL.

In this sample, this clonotype turned up many times. V usage is TRBV2 and J usage is TRBJ2-5, with TRBD2 matching over 10 bases. The J call is in doubt because the DNA end fits TRBJ2-7 better. CDR1 is SNHLY and CDR2 is FYNNEI in the germline V gene. The CDR3 extends over 17 amino acids. CDR3 DNA sequence: TGTGCCAGCAGTGAAGCCCGGACTAGCGGCAGTATCTACGAGCAGTACTTC. Residues: CASSEARTSGSIYEQYF.

This clonotype has at least ten counts. A much larger clonotype is one base distant, so this may be a read error. The chain is built from TRBV6-1 and TRBJ2-7, with 14 bases aligning to TRBD2. CDR3 length equals 17 residues. Looked up from germline, CDR1 is MNHNS and CDR2 is SASEGT. J gave up 7 bases and V 8 bases, and 16 bases lay outside the gene matches. CDR3 sequence reads: CASSRGRLAGGGNEQYF. CDR3 DNA: TGTGCCAGCTCCAGGGGGAGACTAGCGGGAGGGGGGAATGAGCAGTACTTC.

V is TRBV18 and J is TRBJ1-4; D not resolved. Trimming pared 3 bases from V and 6 bases from J, leaving 11 bases between. CDR3 length: 14 amino acids. Looked up from germline, CDR1 is KGHSH and CDR2 is LQKENI. CDR3 DNA sequence: TGTGCCAGCTCACCGAAGGCAGACCATGAAAAACTGTTTTTT. Its translation: CASSPKADHEKLFF. Full variable domain (outside the CDR3, taken from reference TRBV18 and TRBJ1-4): NAGVMQNPRHLVRRRGQEARLRCSPMKGHSHVYWYRQLPEEGLKFMVYLQKENIIDESGMPKERFSAEFPKEGPSILRIQQVVRGDSAAYFCASSPKADHEKLFFGSGTQLSVL.

This clonotype was seen at least ten times. This chain connects TRBV10-3 to TRBJ2-7; no reliable D call. Trimming removed 0 bases from V and 6 bases from J, with 18 bases in between. CDR1 is ENHRY, CDR2 SYGVKD, per germline. The CDR3 length is 16 residues. The CDR3 spells CAISESSPAVGGEQYF. CDR3 DNA sequence: TGTGCCATCAGTGAGTCTTCTCCCGCAGTGGGTGGCGAGCAGTACTTC.

The V and J genes are TRBV24-1 and TRBJ2-1; D is perhaps TRBD1 or TRBD2 (5 bases each). V was clipped by 5 bases and J by 8 bases, with 18 bases between them. CDR1 and CDR2 from the germline V gene are KGHDR and SFDVKD. This CDR3 contains 15 residues. CDR3 loop: CATSVRGHGIDEQFF. The CDR3 DNA reads as TGTGCCACCAGTGTGCGAGGACACGGGATCGATGAGCAGTTCTTC.

This clonotype was detected ten times or more. The chain is built from TRBV6-1 and TRBJ1-1; the D is unclear. The ends were cut back, 7 bases at V and 2 bases at J, with 17 bases in the middle. Germline CDR1 is MNHNS and CDR2 is SASEGT. This CDR3 contains 15 residues. CDR3 protein: CASTQTGRLNTEAFF. Here the CDR3 DNA reads TGTGCCAGCACCCAAACGGGCAGGCTTAACACTGAAGCTTTCTTT.